This record looks at one TCR beta chain sequence and its context. This sample is part of a study of OX40 agonist ivuxolimab in advanced cancers. Sequencing was performed with immunoSEQ multiplex PCR; in TCRdb, only in-frame clones are kept and a portion is missing. The sample lists about 88,000 clones; about 83% were seen once. V was clipped by 5 bases and J by 6 bases; unmatched bases: 15. The germline V gene encodes CDR1 SGHTA and CDR2 FQGTGA. This CDR3 is 16 amino acids long. The specimen comprised CD4+ or CD8+ T cells sorted from blood, sampled in a trial of the OX40 agonist ivuxolimab. The chain couples TRBV7-3 to TRBJ1-2; 7 bases line up with TRBD1. The clonotype was recovered from an adult with an advanced solid tumor such as melanoma, head and neck, liver or kidney cancer. CDR3 residues: CASSPSPGTAHDGYTF. The CDR3 DNA reads as TGTGCCAGCAGCCCATCACCCGGGACAGCCCACGATGGCTACACCTTC. Using reference TRBV7-3 and TRBJ1-2 for the parts outside the CDR3, the full variable domain is GAGVSQTPSNKVTEKGKYVELRCDPISGHTALYWYRQSLGQGPEFLIYFQGTGAADDSGLPNDRFFAVRPEGSVSTLKIQRTERGDSAVYLCASSPSPGTAHDGYTFGSGTRLTVV.